This TCR beta chain was observed in a study of cytomegalovirus exposure and HLA in healthy donors. V gave up 5 bases and J gave up 4 bases; unmatched junction bases: 5. Germline CDR1 SSHAT, CDR2 FNYEAQ (reference sequence). This CDR3 spans 14 amino acids. This clone showed up just a few times. The assay was immunoSEQ multiplex PCR, and TCRdb's table has in-frame clones only and misses some. The sample records 170,000 or so clones, roughly 85% being singletons. What was sequenced was PBMCs. The clonotype originates from a man aged 18 to 29 in good health and CMV-seropositive. The chain combines TRBV7-7 with TRBJ2-3; 8 bases map to TRBD1. DNA for the CDR3: TGTGCCAGCAGCCCAGGGGGCGGTTCAGATACGCAGTATTTT. Protein: CASSPGGGSDTQYF.